The following is a TCR beta chain sequence with its context. Its antigen is not identified. This sample is drawn from a study of PD-1 blockade in classical Hodgkin lymphoma. In the study overall: Treatment was intravenous nivolumab, 3 mg/kg every 2 weeks, until progression.

Relapses following autologous stem cell transplantation were seen in all patients, with brentuximab vedotin exposure varying. Responses achieved at best were complete response, partial response or progressive disease. The repertoire was sequenced with immunoSEQ multiplex PCR; TCRdb's copy has only in-frame clones and lacks some. The data show fewer than 45,000 clones, with about three quarters seen just once and 11% held by the top ten. Study-wide results and limits: It was CD4+ TCR diversity, not CD8+, that rose significantly by C4D1. Baseline TCR diversity was reportedly lower in newly diagnosed patients than healthy donors.

This receptor was taken from a human donor with classical Hodgkin lymphoma. This sample comprised peripheral blood mononuclear cells (PBMCs), obtained at baseline.

The CDR3 loop is CASSSRDISEQYF. CDR3 DNA sequence: TGTGCCAGCAGTTCTCGGGACATCTCCGAGCAGTACTTC. This chain links TRBV6-6 with TRBJ2-5, with a tentative D call TRBD1 (6 bases). The end of the DNA is better explained by TRBJ2-7, so the J call may be wrong. This CDR3 is 13 amino acids long. Germline V CDR1 and CDR2: MNHNY, SVGAGI (reference sequence).